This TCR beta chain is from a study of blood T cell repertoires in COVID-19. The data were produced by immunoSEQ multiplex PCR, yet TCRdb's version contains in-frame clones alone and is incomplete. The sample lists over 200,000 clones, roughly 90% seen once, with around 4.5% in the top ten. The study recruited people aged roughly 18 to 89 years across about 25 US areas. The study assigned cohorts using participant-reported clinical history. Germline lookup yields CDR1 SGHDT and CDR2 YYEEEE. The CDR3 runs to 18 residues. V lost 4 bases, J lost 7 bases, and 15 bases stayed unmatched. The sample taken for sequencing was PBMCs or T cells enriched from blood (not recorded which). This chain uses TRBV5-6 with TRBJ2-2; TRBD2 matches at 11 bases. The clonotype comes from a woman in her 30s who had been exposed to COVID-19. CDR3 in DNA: TGTGCCAGCAGCCCGCGGGCTAGCGGGGGGCTTGGTCACGGGGAGCTGTTTTTT. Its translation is CASSPRASGGLGHGELFF.